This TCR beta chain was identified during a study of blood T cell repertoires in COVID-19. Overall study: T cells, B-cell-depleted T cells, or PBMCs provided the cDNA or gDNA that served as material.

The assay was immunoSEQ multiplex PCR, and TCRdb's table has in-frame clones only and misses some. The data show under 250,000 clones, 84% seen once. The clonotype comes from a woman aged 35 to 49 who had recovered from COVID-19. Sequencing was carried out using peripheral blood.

CDR3 sequence: CASSRTGGSGEAFF. The CDR3 DNA is TGTGCCAGTAGTAGGACAGGGGGCTCGGGTGAAGCTTTCTTT. The genes are TRBV19 and TRBJ1-1; TRBD1 matches 11 bases. After removal of 4 bases from V and 7 bases from J, the junction contained 5 bases not matched to a gene. Germline lookup yields CDR1 LNHDA and CDR2 SQIVND (reference sequence). CDR3 size: 14 residues.